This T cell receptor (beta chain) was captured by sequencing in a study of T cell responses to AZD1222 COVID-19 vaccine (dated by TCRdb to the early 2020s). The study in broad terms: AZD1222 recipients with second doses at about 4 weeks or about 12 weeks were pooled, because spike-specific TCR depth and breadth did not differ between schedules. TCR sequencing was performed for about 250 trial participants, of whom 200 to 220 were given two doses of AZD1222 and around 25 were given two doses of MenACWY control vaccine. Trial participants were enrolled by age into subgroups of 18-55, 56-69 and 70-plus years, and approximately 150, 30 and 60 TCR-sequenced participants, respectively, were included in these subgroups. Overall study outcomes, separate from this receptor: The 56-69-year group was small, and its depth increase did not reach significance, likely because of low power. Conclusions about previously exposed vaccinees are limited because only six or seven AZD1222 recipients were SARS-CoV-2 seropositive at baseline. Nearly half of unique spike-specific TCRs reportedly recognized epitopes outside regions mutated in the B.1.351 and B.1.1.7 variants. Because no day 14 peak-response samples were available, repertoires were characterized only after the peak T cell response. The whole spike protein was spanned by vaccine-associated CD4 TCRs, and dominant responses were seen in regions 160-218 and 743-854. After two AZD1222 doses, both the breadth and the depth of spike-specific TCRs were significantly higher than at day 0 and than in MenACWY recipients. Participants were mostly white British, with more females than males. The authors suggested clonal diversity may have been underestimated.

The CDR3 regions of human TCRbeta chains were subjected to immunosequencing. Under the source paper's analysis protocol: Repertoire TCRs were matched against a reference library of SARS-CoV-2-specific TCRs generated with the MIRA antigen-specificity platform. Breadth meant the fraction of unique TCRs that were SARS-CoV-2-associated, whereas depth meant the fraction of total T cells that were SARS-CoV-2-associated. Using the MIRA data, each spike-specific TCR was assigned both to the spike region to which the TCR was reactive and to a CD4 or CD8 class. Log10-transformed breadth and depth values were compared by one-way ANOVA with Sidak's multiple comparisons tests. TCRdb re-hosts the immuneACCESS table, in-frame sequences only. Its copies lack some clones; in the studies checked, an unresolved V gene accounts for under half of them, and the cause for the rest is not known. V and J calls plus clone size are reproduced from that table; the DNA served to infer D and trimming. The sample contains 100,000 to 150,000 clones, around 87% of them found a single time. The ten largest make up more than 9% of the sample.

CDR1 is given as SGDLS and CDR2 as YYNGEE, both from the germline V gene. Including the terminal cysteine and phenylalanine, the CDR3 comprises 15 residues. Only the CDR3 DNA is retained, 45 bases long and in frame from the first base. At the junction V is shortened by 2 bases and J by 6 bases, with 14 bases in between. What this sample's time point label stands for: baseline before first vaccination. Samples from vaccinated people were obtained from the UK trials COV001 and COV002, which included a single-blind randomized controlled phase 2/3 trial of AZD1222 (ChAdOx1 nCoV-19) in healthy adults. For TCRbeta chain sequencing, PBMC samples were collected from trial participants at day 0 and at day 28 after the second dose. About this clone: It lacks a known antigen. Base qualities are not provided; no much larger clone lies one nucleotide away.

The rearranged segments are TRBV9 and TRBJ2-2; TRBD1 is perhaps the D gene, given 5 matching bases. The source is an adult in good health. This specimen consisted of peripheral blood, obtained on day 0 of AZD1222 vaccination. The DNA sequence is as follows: TGTGCCAGCAGCGTTAGGACAACCCTTGCCGGGGAGCTGTTTTTT. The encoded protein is CASSVRTTLAGELFF.